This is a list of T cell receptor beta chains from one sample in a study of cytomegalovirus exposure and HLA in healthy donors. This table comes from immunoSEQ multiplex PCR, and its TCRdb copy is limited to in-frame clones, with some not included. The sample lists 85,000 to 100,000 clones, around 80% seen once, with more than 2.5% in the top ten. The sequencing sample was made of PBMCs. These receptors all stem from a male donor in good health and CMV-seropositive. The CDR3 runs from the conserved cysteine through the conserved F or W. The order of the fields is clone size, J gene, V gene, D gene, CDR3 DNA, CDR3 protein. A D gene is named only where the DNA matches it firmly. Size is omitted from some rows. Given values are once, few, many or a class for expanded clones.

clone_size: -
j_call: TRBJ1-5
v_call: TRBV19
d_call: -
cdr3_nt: TGTGCCAGTTCCGGTTTACTAAATCAGCCCCAGCATTTT
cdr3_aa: CASSGLLNQPQHF

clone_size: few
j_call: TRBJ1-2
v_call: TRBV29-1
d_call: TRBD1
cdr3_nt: TGCAGCGTTGAAAGGACAGGGCCTTTTAACTATGGCTACACCTTC
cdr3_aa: CSVERTGPFNYGYTF

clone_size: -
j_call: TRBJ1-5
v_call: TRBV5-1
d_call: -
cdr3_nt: TGCGCCAGCAGCTCAGGGGAGGGGAATCAGCCCCAGCATTTT
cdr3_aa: CASSSGEGNQPQHF

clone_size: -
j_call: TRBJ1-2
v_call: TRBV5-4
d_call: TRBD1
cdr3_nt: TGTGCCAGCAGCTTGGAGTCAGGGGGCTTTGGCTACACCTTC
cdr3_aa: CASSLESGGFGYTF

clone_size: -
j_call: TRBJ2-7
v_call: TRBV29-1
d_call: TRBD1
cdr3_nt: TGCAGCGTTGAAATGGGGGACAGGGGGGGCGAGCAGTACTTC
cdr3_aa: CSVEMGDRGGEQYF

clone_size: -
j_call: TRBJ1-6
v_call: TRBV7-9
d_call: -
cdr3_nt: TGTGCCAGCAGCTTAGGCGGTCGGGGGTTTAATTCACCCCTCCACTTT
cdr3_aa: CASSLGGRGFNSPLHF

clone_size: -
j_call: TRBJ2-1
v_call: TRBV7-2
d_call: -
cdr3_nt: TGTGCCAGCAGGCTAAGTGCAGGGTCCTACAATGAGCAGTTCTTC
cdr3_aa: CASRLSAGSYNEQFF

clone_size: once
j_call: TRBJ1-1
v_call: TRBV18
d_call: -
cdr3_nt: TGTGCCAGCTCACCATCTATGAACACTGAAGCTTTCTTT
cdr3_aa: CASSPSMNTEAFF

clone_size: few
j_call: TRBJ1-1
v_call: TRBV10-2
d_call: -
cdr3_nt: TGCGCCAGCAGTGGAGGGACTGAAGCTTTCTTT
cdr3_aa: CASSGGTEAFF

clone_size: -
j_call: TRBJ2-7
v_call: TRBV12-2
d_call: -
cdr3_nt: TGTGCAAGTCGCTTAGACCGGGACAACTACGAGCAGTACTTC
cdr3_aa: CASRLDRDNYEQYF

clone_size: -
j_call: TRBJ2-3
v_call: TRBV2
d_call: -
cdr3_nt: TGTGCCAGCAGTTTGGAGACACAGGGAGATACGCAGTATTTT
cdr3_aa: CASSLETQGDTQYF

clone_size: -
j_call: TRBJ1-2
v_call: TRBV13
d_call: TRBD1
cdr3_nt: TGTGCCAGCAGCTTAGGGGACAGGGCTTACTATGGCTACACCTTC
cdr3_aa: CASSLGDRAYYGYTF

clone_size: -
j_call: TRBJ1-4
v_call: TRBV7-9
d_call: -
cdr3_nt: TGTGCCAGCAGCCCCGGGTACGGGGTCGAAAAACTGTTTTTT
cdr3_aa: CASSPGYGVEKLFF

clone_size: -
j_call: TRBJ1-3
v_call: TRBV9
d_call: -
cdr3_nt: TGTGCCAGCAGCGCCAGGGAGGACACCATATATTTT
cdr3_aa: CASSAREDTIYF

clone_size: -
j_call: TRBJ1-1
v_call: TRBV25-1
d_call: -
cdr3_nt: TGTGCCAGCAGTCCACTTATGAACACTGAAGCTTTCTTT
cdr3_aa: CASSPLMNTEAFF

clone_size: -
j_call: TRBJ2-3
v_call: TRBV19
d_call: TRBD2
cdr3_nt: TGTGCCAGTAGTACTTGGACTAGCGGGGAAGATACGCAGTATTTT
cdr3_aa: CASSTWTSGEDTQYF

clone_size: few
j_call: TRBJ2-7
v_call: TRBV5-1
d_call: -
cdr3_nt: TGCGCCAGCAGCGCAGCGGGCTACGAGCAGTACTTC
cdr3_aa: CASSAAGYEQYF

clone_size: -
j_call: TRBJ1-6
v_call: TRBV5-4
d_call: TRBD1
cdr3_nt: TGTGCCAGCAGCTTGGGGACAGGGCTCAAGTCACCCCTCCACTTT
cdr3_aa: CASSLGTGLKSPLHF

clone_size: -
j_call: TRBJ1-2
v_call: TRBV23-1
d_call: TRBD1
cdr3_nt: TGCGCCAGCAGTCAAGGGGACAGAAACTATGGCTACACCTTC
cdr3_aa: CASSQGDRNYGYTF